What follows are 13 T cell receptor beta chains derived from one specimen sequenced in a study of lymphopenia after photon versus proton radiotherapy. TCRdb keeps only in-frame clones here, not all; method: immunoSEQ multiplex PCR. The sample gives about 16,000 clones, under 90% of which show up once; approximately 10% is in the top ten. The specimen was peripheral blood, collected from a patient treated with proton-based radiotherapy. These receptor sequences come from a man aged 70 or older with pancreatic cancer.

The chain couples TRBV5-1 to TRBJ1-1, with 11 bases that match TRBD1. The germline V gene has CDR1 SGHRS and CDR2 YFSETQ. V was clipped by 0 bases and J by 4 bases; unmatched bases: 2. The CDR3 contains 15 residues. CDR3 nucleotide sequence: TGCGCCAGCAGCTTGGTAGGGACAGGGGGCACTGAAGCTTTCTTT. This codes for CASSLVGTGGTEAFF. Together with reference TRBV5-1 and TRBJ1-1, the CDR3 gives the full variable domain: KAGVTQTPRYLIKTRGQQVTLSCSPISGHRSVSWYQQTPGQGLQFLFEYFSETQRNKGNFPGRFSGRQFSNSRSEMNVSTLELGDSALYLCASSLVGTGGTEAFFGQGTRLTVV.

CDR3 in amino acids: CASSRTRGTEAFF. DNA for the CDR3: TGTGCCAGCAGTCGGACGAGGGGCACTGAAGCTTTCTTT. The chain recombines TRBV7-8 with TRBJ1-1, with D possibly TRBD1 on 5 matching bases. V gave up 6 bases and J gave up 4 bases, with 12 bases separating them. Germline V gene lookup returns CDR1 SGHVS and CDR2 FQNEAQ. This CDR3 has 13 residues.

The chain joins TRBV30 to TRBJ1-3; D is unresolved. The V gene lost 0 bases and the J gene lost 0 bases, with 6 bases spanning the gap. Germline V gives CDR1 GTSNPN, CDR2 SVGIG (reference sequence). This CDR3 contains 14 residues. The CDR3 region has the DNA TGTGCCTGGAGTGTTGAGCGCTCTGGAAACACCATATATTTT. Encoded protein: CAWSVERSGNTIYF. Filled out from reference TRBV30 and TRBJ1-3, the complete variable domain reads SQTIHQWPATLVQPVGSPLSLECTVEGTSNPNLYWYRQAAGRGLQLLFYSVGIGQISSEVPQNLSASRPQDRQFILSSKKLLLSDSGFYLCAWSVERSGNTIYFGEGSWLTVV.

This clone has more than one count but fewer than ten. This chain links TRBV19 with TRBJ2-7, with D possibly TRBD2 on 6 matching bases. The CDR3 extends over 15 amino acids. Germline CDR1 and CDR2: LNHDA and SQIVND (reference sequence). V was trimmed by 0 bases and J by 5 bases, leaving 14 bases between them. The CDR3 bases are TGTGCCAGTAGTATAGAGGCAGGGACGGGGGACGAGCAGTACTTC. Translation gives CASSIEAGTGDEQYF.

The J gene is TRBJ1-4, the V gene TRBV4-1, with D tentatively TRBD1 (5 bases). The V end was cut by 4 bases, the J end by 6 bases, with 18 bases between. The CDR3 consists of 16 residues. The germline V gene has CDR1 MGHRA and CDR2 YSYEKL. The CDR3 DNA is TGCGCCAGCAGCCCGGGGCTAGGTTACAAGGATGAAAAACTGTTTTTT. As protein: CASSPGLGYKDEKLFF.

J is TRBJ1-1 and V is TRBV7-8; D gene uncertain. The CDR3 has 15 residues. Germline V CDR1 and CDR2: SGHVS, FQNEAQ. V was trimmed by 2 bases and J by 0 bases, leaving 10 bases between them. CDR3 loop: CASSLSSRLNTEAFF. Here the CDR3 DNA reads TGTGCCAGCAGCTTAAGTTCCCGGTTGAACACTGAAGCTTTCTTT.

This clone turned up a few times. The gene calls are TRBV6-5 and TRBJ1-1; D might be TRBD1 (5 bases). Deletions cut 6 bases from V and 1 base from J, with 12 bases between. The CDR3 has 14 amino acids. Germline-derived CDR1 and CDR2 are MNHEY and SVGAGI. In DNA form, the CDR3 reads TGTGCCAGCAGCCAGGGACGAAGGAACACTGAAGCTTTCTTT. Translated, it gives CASSQGRRNTEAFF.

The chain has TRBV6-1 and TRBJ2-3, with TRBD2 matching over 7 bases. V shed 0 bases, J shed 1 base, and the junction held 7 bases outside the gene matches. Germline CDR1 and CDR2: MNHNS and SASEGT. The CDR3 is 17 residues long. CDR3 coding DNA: TGTGCCAGCAGTGAAGCGCGGCGGGAGTACGGCACAGATACGCAGTATTTT. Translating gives CASSEARREYGTDTQYF.

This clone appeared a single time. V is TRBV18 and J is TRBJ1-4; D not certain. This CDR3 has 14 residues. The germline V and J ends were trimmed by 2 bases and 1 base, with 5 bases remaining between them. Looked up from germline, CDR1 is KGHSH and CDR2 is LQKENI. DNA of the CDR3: TGTGCCAGCTCACCAGTTGAAACTAATGAAAAACTGTTTTTT. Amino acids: CASSPVETNEKLFF.

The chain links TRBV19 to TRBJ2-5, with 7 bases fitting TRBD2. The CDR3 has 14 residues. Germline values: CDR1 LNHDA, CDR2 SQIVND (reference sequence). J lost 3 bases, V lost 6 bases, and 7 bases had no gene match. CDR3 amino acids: CASSPGTMEETQYF. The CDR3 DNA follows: TGTGCCAGTAGCCCCGGGACTATGGAAGAGACCCAGTACTTC.

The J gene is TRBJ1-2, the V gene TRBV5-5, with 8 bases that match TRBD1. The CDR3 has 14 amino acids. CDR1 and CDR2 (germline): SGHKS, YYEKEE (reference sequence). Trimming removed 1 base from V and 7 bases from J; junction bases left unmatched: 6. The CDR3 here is CASSLSGGASGYTF. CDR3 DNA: TGTGCCAGCAGCTTGTCAGGGGGCGCAAGTGGCTACACCTTC.

CDR3: CASSPWTDSNQPQHF. The DNA for the CDR3 is TGTGCCAGCAGCCCTTGGACCGACAGCAATCAGCCCCAGCATTTT. The chain employs TRBV4-2 and TRBJ1-5; no clear D gene. CDR3 length equals 15 residues. Trimming cost V 4 bases and J 1 base, with 11 bases left between them. The germline CDR1 and CDR2 sequences are LGHNA and YNFKEQ.

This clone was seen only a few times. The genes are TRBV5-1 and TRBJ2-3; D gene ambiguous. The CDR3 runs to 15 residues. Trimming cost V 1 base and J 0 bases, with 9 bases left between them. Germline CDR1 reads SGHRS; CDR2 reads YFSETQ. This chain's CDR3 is CASSLLGFSTDTQYF. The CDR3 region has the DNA TGCGCCAGCAGCTTGCTTGGATTTAGCACAGATACGCAGTATTTT.